These T cell receptor beta chains were read from a single sample in a study of control samples from healthy donors and cancer patients. TCRdb's copy holds only in-frame clones and misses some; the assay was immunoSEQ multiplex PCR. The table has 130,000 to 150,000 clones, 90% to 95% seen once. The sample was blood. Receptor source: a man aged 18 to 35 in good health. Both conserved end residues are part of each CDR3. A D gene is named only where the DNA matches it firmly. Expanded clones get a size class; other rows say once, few or many, or leave the size out.

>TRBJ1-2|NA|TRBV5-1|NA
CASSLAWDNGYTF
TGCGCCAGCAGCTTGGCGTGGGATAATGGCTACACCTTC
>TRBJ1-2|NA|TRBV6-5|NA
CASSYSGWGYTF
TGTGCCAGCAGTTACTCTGGTTGGGGCTACACCTTC
>TRBJ1-2|NA|TRBV4-2|NA
CASSQDWGGQDSNYGYTF
TGTGCCAGCAGCCAAGATTGGGGGGGGCAGGATTCTAACTATGGCTACACCTTC
>TRBJ1-6|NA|TRBV27|NA
CASRPRGDNSPLHF
TGTGCCAGCAGGCCCCGGGGGGATAATTCACCCCTCCACTTT
>TRBJ1-1|NA|TRBV6-5|NA
CASSSSQGNTEAFF
TGTGCCAGCAGTTCCTCGCAGGGAAACACTGAAGCTTTCTTT
>TRBJ1-2|NA|TRBV7-8|NA
CASSLSGGASGYTF
TGTGCCAGCAGCTTATCTGGGGGGGCGAGTGGCTACACCTTC
>TRBJ2-1|NA|TRBV12-1|NA
CASSRPRQRYNEQFF
TGTGCCAGCAGCCGTCCGAGACAGAGGTACAATGAGCAGTTCTTC
>TRBJ2-1|NA|TRBV5-6|NA
CASSQQSDEQFF
TGTGCCAGCAGCCAACAGAGCGATGAGCAGTTCTTC
>TRBJ2-4|NA|TRBV5-4|NA
CASSSYDQGFHIQYF
TGTGCCAGCAGCTCGTATGACCAGGGATTCCACATTCAGTACTTC
>TRBJ2-1|NA|TRBV5-1|NA
CASSLDWRSSYNEQFF
TGCGCCAGCAGCTTGGATTGGCGGAGCTCCTACAATGAGCAGTTCTTC
>TRBJ2-1|NA|TRBV7-3|NA
CASSSNLVGNEQFF
TGTGCCAGCAGCTCCAACTTAGTAGGCAATGAGCAGTTCTTC
>TRBJ1-3|NA|TRBV13|NA
CASSPFGPGNTIYF
TGTGCCAGCAGTCCCTTCGGTCCTGGAAACACCATATATTTT
>TRBJ2-3|NA|TRBV5-4|NA
CASSSARQPDTQYF
TGTGCCAGCAGCTCCGCCCGGCAGCCGGATACGCAGTATTTT
>TRBJ1-3|NA|TRBV10-1|NA
CASSEGAETDFTGNTIYF
TGCGCCAGCAGTGAAGGGGCAGAGACAGACTTCACTGGAAACACCATATATTTT
>TRBJ1-2|once|TRBV7-9|TRBD1
CASGTYYRGDYTF
TGTGCCAGCGGAACTTACTACAGGGGTGACTACACCTTC
>TRBJ1-2|NA|TRBV11-2|NA
CASSSHRDVNNYGYTF
TGTGCCAGCAGCTCCCATCGGGACGTTAATAACTATGGCTACACCTTC
>TRBJ2-1|NA|TRBV7-8|TRBD1
CASSGGQAYNEQFF
TGTGCCAGCAGCGGGGGACAGGCATACAATGAGCAGTTCTTC
>TRBJ2-2|NA|TRBV25-1|NA
CASSESNTGELFF
TGTGCCAGCAGTGAATCGAACACCGGGGAGCTGTTTTTT
>TRBJ2-4|NA|TRBV11-3|TRBD1
CASSPGQGVAKNIQYF
TGTGCCAGCAGCCCCGGACAGGGGGTAGCCAAAAACATTCAGTACTTC
>TRBJ2-5|NA|TRBV5-6|TRBD2
CASSLSHRGGQETQYF
TGTGCCAGCAGCTTGTCTCACCGGGGGGGCCAAGAGACCCAGTACTTC
>TRBJ1-1|NA|TRBV13|TRBD1
CASTTGGIDTEAFF
TGTGCCAGCACGACAGGGGGCATAGATACTGAAGCTTTCTTT
>TRBJ1-2|NA|TRBV29-1|NA
CSVVLVGSNYGYTF
TGCAGCGTTGTACTTGTGGGATCGAACTATGGCTACACCTTC
>TRBJ2-7|NA|TRBV12-3/TRBV12-4|NA
CASGWGSYEQYF
TGTGCCAGCGGATGGGGATCCTACGAGCAGTACTTC
>TRBJ1-1|NA|TRBV4-3|NA
CASSQEGLVARAFF
TGCGCCAGCAGCCAAGAGGGGCTTGTAGCCCGAGCTTTCTTT
>TRBJ1-3|NA|TRBV5-4|NA
CASSLDTTGNTIYF
TGTGCCAGCAGCTTAGACACCACAGGAAACACCATATATTTT
>TRBJ2-1|NA|TRBV30|TRBD2
CAWTYGGANEQFF
TGTGCCTGGACGTACGGGGGGGCGAATGAGCAGTTCTTC
>TRBJ1-5|NA|TRBV19|TRBD1
CASSQGARQPQHF
TGTGCCAGTAGTCAGGGGGCACGTCAGCCCCAGCATTTT
>TRBJ2-5|NA|TRBV9|NA
CASSVGQEETQYF
TGTGCCAGCAGCGTAGGGCAGGAAGAGACCCAGTACTTC
>TRBJ1-1|NA|TRBV5-4|NA
CASSLRTEAFF
TGTGCCAGCAGCTTGAGGACTGAAGCTTTCTTT
>TRBJ2-7|NA|TRBV29-1|TRBD1
CSVEAADRETYEQYF
TGCAGCGTTGAAGCAGCGGACAGGGAAACCTACGAGCAGTACTTC
>TRBJ2-1|NA|TRBV3-1/TRBV3-2|NA
CASSQSPAVGPRDNEQFF
TGTGCCAGCAGCCAATCCCCAGCGGTGGGACCAAGAGACAATGAGCAGTTCTTC
>TRBJ2-7|NA|TRBV24-1|TRBD1
CATGTGIPSYEQYF
TGTGCCACAGGGACAGGGATTCCCTCCTACGAGCAGTACTTC
>TRBJ1-4|NA|TRBV5-1|NA
CASSLGMGYEKLFF
TGCGCCAGCAGCTTGGGCATGGGTTATGAAAAACTGTTTTTT